The source of this T cell receptor beta chain is a study of blood T cell repertoires in COVID-19. At the level of the study: The United States, Italy and Spain were the sources of the acute and convalescent COVID-19 samples. The cDNA or gDNA used as material had been derived from T cells, B-cell-depleted T cells, or PBMCs.

TCRdb's table, derived via immunoSEQ multiplex PCR, lists solely in-frame clones and lacks some. The sample holds approximately 83,000 clones, 70% to 90% seen once. The CDR3 has 16 residues. The germline V gene has CDR1 SGDLS and CDR2 YYNGEE. Unmatched junction bases numbered 13, after V lost 0 bases and J lost 10 bases. The sequenced sample consisted of peripheral blood. This sequence originates from a man between 65 and 80 years old with acute or convalescent COVID-19. The chain joins TRBV9 to TRBJ2-1; 7 bases line up with TRBD2. The CDR3: CASSVAWASGAGEQFF. CDR3 nucleotide sequence: TGTGCCAGCAGCGTAGCTTGGGCTAGCGGAGCGGGGGAGCAGTTCTTC.